The 3 T cell receptor beta chains listed next were all sequenced from one sample in a study of T cell responses to AZD1222 COVID-19 vaccine. The method was immunoSEQ multiplex PCR; TCRdb's version includes in-frame clones alone and lacks a portion of them. The repertoire has about 110,000 clones, 90% to 95% of them found once; the top ten carry 20% to 25%. This specimen consisted of peripheral blood, obtained on day 0 of AZD1222 vaccination. These receptors came from an adult in good health.

This rearrangement joins TRBV10-3 to TRBJ1-5; tentatively, D is TRBD1 (6 bases). This CDR3 is built from 15 residues. The germline CDR1 and CDR2 sequences are ENHRY and SYGVKD. Trimming took off 3 bases at V and 0 bases at J, with 9 bases between the two ends. CDR3 sequence reads: CAISDRDISNQPQHF. For the CDR3, the DNA is TGTGCCATCAGTGACCGGGACATTAGCAATCAGCCCCAGCATTTT.

The V call is TRBV19, the J call TRBJ2-3; D perhaps matches TRBD2 (5 bases). In germline, CDR1 is LNHDA, CDR2 SQIVND (reference sequence). This CDR3 spans 14 amino acids. Between the trimmed V and J ends, which lost 4 bases and 5 bases, there was a span of 13 bases. The CDR3 loop is CASSTIVRGDTQYF. In DNA, the CDR3 is TGTGCCAGTAGTACCATAGTACGGGGAGATACGCAGTATTTT.

The chain links TRBV14 to TRBJ1-2; D is undetermined. The V and J ends lost 1 base and 8 bases respectively, with 17 bases between them. The germline CDR1 and CDR2 sequences are SGHDN and FVKESK. This CDR3 region has 15 residues. The CDR3 sequence is CASSQAKRWGEGYTF. CDR3 nucleotide sequence: TGTGCCAGCAGCCAAGCCAAGCGGTGGGGAGAAGGCTACACCTTC.